This T cell receptor beta chain originates from a study of siplizumab effects on memory and regulatory T cells. Germline V lookup: CDR1 SGHAT, CDR2 FQNNGV. Trimming took off 0 bases at V and 6 bases at J, with 11 bases between the two ends. This CDR3 is 14 amino acids long. General study results and limits: Researchers could not give a naive or memory phenotype to roughly 75-95% of proliferating CD4+ or CD8+ clones. A major contribution to the alloresponse seemed to be made by naive T cells, which seemed more diverse than memory cells. Proliferating siplizumab-culture Tregs lacked confirmation of suppressive function.

TCR templates numbering around 9.6 x 10^4 were assayed per sample. Assay: immunoSEQ multiplex PCR; the TCRdb copy retains only in-frame clones and omits some. Of about 100,000 clones listed, roughly 92% are singletons. A word on this clone: As yet, its antigen is unknown.

This chain uses TRBV11-2 with TRBJ1-2, with D possibly matching TRBD1 (5 bases). The specimen sequenced was Tregs sorted from blood. The receptor was isolated from a human donor in good health. CDR3 sequence (DNA): TGTGCCAGCAGCTTAGACCAGGGTCTGGATGGCTACACCTTC. Its translation is CASSLDQGLDGYTF.